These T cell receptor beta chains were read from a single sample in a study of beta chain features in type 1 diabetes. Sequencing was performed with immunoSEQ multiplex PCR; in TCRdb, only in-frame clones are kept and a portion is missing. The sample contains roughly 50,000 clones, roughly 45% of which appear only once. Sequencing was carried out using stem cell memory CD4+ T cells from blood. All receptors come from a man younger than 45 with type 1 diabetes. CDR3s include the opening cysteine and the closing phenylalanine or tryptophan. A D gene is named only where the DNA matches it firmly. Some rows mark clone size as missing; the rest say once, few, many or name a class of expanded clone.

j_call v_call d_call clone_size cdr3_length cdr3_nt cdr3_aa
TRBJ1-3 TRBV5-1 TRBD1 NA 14 TGCGCCAGCTCTGAGGGGGCTGCAGGAAACACCATATATTTT CASSEGAAGNTIYF
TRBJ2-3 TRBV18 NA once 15 TGTGCCAGCTCACCACGGCAAGCGACCGCAGATACGCAGTATTTT CASSPRQATADTQYF
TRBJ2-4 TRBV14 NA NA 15 TGTGCCAGCAGCCGCAGGGGAGGGTCTACGGACATTCAGTACTTC CASSRRGGSTDIQYF
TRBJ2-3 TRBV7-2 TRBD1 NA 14 TGTGCCAGCAGCCCAGGGGGTTGGTCCGATACGCAGTATTTT CASSPGGWSDTQYF
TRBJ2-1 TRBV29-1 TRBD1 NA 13 TGCAGCGTTGTATGGACAGGGGGTGGTGAGCAGTTCTTC CSVVWTGGGEQFF
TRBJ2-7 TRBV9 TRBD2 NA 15 TGTGCCAGCAGCGTGACTAGCGGGAGGGCAGCCGAGCAGTACTTC CASSVTSGRAAEQYF
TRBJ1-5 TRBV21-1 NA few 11 TGTGCCAGCAGCATAGAACAGCCCCAGCATTTT CASSIEQPQHF
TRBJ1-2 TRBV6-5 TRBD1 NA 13 TGTGCCAGCAGCCAAGGACAGGGGTACGGCTACACCTTC CASSQGQGYGYTF
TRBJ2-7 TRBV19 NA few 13 TGTGCCAGTAGTAAAGACAGGACCTACGAGCAGTACTTC CASSKDRTYEQYF
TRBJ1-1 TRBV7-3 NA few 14 TGTGCCAGCAGTCGTTCAGGGTTTGAAGGTGAAGCTTTCTTT CASSRSGFEGEAFF
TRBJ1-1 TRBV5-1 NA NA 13 TGCGCCAGCAGCTTTAGAGCGAACACTGAAGCTTTCTTT CASSFRANTEAFF
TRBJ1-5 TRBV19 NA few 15 TGTGCCAGTAGAGACAGTTCGAGGAGCAATCAGCCCCAGCATTTT CASRDSSRSNQPQHF
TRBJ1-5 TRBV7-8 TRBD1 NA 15 TGTGCCAGCCGGGACAGCCCTTATAGCAATCAGCCCCAGCATTTT CASRDSPYSNQPQHF
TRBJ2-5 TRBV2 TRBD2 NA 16 TGTGCCAGCAGTGTAGGGGCTAGCGGGATAGCGGAGACCCAGTACTTC CASSVGASGIAETQYF
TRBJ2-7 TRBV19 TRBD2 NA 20 TGTGCCAGTAGCCCCGCTTGGAGGCATCTAGCGGCCGGATCCTCCTACGAGCAGTACTTC CASSPAWRHLAAGSSYEQYF
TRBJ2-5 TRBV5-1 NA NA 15 TGCGCCAGCAGCTTGCAACTAGCATCCCCAGAGACCCAGTACTTC CASSLQLASPETQYF
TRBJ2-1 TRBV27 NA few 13 TGTGCCAGCAGTTTATCCGCCTCCAGGGAGCAGTTCTTC CASSLSASREQFF
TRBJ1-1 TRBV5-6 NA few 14 TGTGCCAGCAGGGGTCCGGGGAGGAACACTGAAGCTTTCTTT CASRGPGRNTEAFF
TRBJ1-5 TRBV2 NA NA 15 TGTGCCAGCAGTGCCGAAAACAGGTGGTACCAGCCCCAGCATTTT CASSAENRWYQPQHF
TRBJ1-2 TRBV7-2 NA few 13 TGTGCCAGCAGCTTGTCAGGGGCGCCAGGCTACACCTTC CASSLSGAPGYTF
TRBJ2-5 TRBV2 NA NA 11 TGTGCTAGCCAGCGATGGGAGACCCAGTACTTC CASQRWETQYF
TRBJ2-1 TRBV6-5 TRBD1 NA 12 TGTGCCAGCAGAGACAGGGGATATGAGCAGTTCTTC CASRDRGYEQFF
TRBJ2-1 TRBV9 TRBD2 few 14 TGTGCCAGCAGCGTTAGCGGGAGTACGAATGAGCAGTTCTTC CASSVSGSTNEQFF
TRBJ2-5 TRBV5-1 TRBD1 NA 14 TGCGCCAGCAGCTTGGCAGGGGGACAAGAGACCCAGTACTTC CASSLAGGQETQYF
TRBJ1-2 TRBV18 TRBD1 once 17 TGTGCCAGCTCACCTCTAAGCCAGGGGGGACTTGCCTATGGCTACACCTTC CASSPLSQGGLAYGYTF
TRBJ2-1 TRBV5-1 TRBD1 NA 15 TGCGCCAGCAGCATGACAGGGCCCTCCTACAATGAGCAGTTCTTC CASSMTGPSYNEQFF
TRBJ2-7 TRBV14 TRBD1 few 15 TGTGCCAGCAGCCCTAGACAGGGCAGCTCCTACGAGCAGTACTTC CASSPRQGSSYEQYF
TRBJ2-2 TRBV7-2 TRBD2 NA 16 TGTGCCAGCAGCTTCAGAGGGCTAGCGGGGACCGGGGAGCTGTTTTTT CASSFRGLAGTGELFF
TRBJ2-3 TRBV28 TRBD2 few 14 TGTGCCAGCAGTGACGCGGGAGTTCCAGATACGCAGTATTTT CASSDAGVPDTQYF
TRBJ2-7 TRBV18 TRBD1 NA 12 TGTGCCAGCGGACAGGGCTCCTACGAGCAGTACTTC CASGQGSYEQYF
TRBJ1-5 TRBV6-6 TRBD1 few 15 TGTGCCAGCAGTGATTACAGGGGTGGCAATCAGCCCCAGCATTTT CASSDYRGGNQPQHF
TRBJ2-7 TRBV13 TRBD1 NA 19 TGTGCCAGCAGCTTCGGGACAGGGGGTTTGGGGTCCCCTCGGGACGAGCAGTACTTC CASSFGTGGLGSPRDEQYF
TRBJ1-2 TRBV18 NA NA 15 TGTGCCAGCTCACAACAGTCCGGGGCAGGGGTCGGCTACACCTTC CASSQQSGAGVGYTF
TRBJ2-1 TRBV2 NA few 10 TGTGCCAGCCGTATTAATGAGCAGTTCTTC CASRINEQFF
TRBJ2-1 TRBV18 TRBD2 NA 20 TGTGCCAGCTCACGACCTCGCGGGACTAGCGGGACCAACTCCTACAATGAGCAGTTCTTC CASSRPRGTSGTNSYNEQFF
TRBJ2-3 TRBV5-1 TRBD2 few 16 TGCGCCAGCAGCTTGAGGCTAGCGGGTTCCACAGATACGCAGTATTTT CASSLRLAGSTDTQYF
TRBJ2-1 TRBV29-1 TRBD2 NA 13 TGCAGCGTGGCGGGGGGGTGGGGTAATGAGCAGTTCTTC CSVAGGWGNEQFF
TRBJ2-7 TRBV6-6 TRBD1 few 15 TGTGCCAGCGCTTCCCCCGGGACAGGGGGTGTTCAGCAGTACTTC CASASPGTGGVQQYF
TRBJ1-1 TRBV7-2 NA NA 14 TGTGCCAGCAAGTCGGGCGAGGGGAACACTGAAGCTTTCTTT CASKSGEGNTEAFF
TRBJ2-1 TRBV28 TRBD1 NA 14 TGTGCCAGCAGCCACCCTCGACAGGGCAATGAGCAGTTCTTC CASSHPRQGNEQFF
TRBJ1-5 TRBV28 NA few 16 TGTGCCAGTTTTTCGACAGACGGATTGATCAATCAGCCCCAGCATTTT CASFSTDGLINQPQHF